These T cell receptor beta chains were read from a single sample in a study of breast tumors, draining lymph nodes, adjacent tissues. TCRdb reanalysed the multiplex PCR reads using MiXCR and keeps one entry per CDR3 protein. The top ten hold roughly 3.6% of the sample, which has roughly 120,000 distinct CDR3 sequences, nearly 20% seen once. The specimen sequenced was axillary lymph node tissue. The receptors derive from a female donor with breast cancer. Some clones in this sample may be carry-over from other donors' samples. CDR3s include the opening cysteine and the closing phenylalanine or tryptophan.

v_call: TRBV4-2; cdr3_aa: CASSQDQGQGLGQYF
v_call: TRBV28; cdr3_aa: CASSPGPLATDEQYF
v_call: TRBV7-9; cdr3_aa: CASSLRANYEQYF
v_call: TRBV24-1; cdr3_aa: CATSGGGWGETQYF
v_call: TRBV7-2; cdr3_aa: CASSFQRGGPNEQFF
v_call: TRBV24-1; cdr3_aa: CATRRSPSSYEQYF
v_call: TRBV6-5; cdr3_aa: CASSYGTGDTDTQYF
v_call: TRBV2; cdr3_aa: CASSPGTGGNEKLFF
v_call: TRBV3-1; cdr3_aa: CASRDSGAGNTIYF
v_call: TRBV20-1; cdr3_aa: CSARDTRRGDEQFF
v_call: TRBV5-1; cdr3_aa: CASSSRASNTEAFF
v_call: TRBV12-3/TRBV12-4; cdr3_aa: CASSSRQAATDTQYF
v_call: TRBV7-6; cdr3_aa: CASSLPKTSGSLWTNEQFF
v_call: TRBV5-1; cdr3_aa: CASSLLTGKGTDTQYF
v_call: TRBV6-6; cdr3_aa: CASTKTRAADEQFF
v_call: TRBV6-6; cdr3_aa: CASMGTRGTQYF
v_call: TRBV3-1; cdr3_aa: CASSQKGTNEKLFF
v_call: TRBV19; cdr3_aa: CASTGTGGASNQPQHF
v_call: TRBV19; cdr3_aa: CATADRTGIEQYF
v_call: TRBV5-1; cdr3_aa: CASSLSGGGYNEQFF
v_call: TRBV20-1; cdr3_aa: CSARDHGAQPQHF
v_call: TRBV9; cdr3_aa: CASSVEWGSNQPQHF
v_call: TRBV2; cdr3_aa: CASMSLVEKLFF
v_call: TRBV15; cdr3_aa: CATSRDQGAVYEQYF
v_call: TRBV5-1; cdr3_aa: CASSSGTGALTDTQYF
v_call: TRBV5-4; cdr3_aa: CASSPDRGDSNYGYTF
v_call: TRBV20-1; cdr3_aa: CSAMRGRNTGELFF
v_call: TRBV5-1; cdr3_aa: CASSLLGQGVDEQYF
v_call: TRBV3-1; cdr3_aa: CASSQAGTALYEQYF
v_call: TRBV18; cdr3_aa: CASSPLAGGDEQYF
v_call: TRBV7-9; cdr3_aa: CASSNPQGYEQYF
v_call: TRBV7-9; cdr3_aa: CASSFQGGAGNEQFF
v_call: TRBV20-1; cdr3_aa: CSADAWAGRDTDTQYF
v_call: TRBV18; cdr3_aa: CASLQGRADTQYF
v_call: TRBV12-3/TRBV12-4; cdr3_aa: CASSSGGARSGELFF
v_call: TRBV7-3; cdr3_aa: CASSLSSSRDTQYF
v_call: TRBV28; cdr3_aa: CASSLQMQGGGYTF
v_call: TRBV6-6; cdr3_aa: CASSQTDPGHQPQHF
v_call: TRBV9; cdr3_aa: CASSVGTGNQPQHF
v_call: TRBV30; cdr3_aa: CAWSGGANTDTQYF
v_call: TRBV3-1; cdr3_aa: CASSQEKAETQYF
v_call: TRBV20-1; cdr3_aa: CSAKGGTEAFF
v_call: TRBV5-1; cdr3_aa: CASSATSGSPDTQYF
v_call: TRBV19; cdr3_aa: CASSIRRIGAGDEKLFF
v_call: TRBV28; cdr3_aa: CASRGLPGNNEQFF
v_call: TRBV13; cdr3_aa: CASSLSFGGAAEQYF
v_call: TRBV6-6; cdr3_aa: CAIHSGGSSPLHF
v_call: TRBV18; cdr3_aa: CASSPGLAAADTQYF
v_call: TRBV7-2; cdr3_aa: CASSLVRGPDTQYF
v_call: TRBV10-3; cdr3_aa: CAISDRQGTTGELFF
v_call: TRBV20-1; cdr3_aa: CSARGGQGAGDTQYF
v_call: TRBV7-9; cdr3_aa: CASSSTGVADTQYF
v_call: TRBV5-1; cdr3_aa: CASSLNGAHGYTF
v_call: TRBV6-1; cdr3_aa: CASRLTGSNYGYTF
v_call: TRBV29-1; cdr3_aa: CSVETAGGADTQYF
v_call: TRBV6-5; cdr3_aa: CASSAQQRAGGYTF
v_call: TRBV9; cdr3_aa: CASSAGRGNYGYTF
v_call: TRBV20-1; cdr3_aa: CSASSLGETQYF
v_call: TRBV4-1; cdr3_aa: CASSQDPGAGANVLTF